Detailed here is one T cell receptor beta chain. This entry belongs to a study of blood T cell repertoires in COVID-19. For the study at large: COVID-19 samples collected from the United States, Italy and Spain covered acute and convalescent phases.

Original processing notes: Estimation of nucleated cell counts was performed using reference gene primer amplification. The assay was immunoSEQ multiplex PCR, and TCRdb's table has in-frame clones only and misses some. V, J and clone size are taken as reported in that table, and D and trimming were inferred from the DNA itself. The sample lists around 250,000 clones, approximately 87% occurring once. The CDR3 sequence is 15 residues long. Deletions cut 4 bases from V and 5 bases from J, with 16 bases between. Per germline, CDR1 SGHNT and CDR2 YYREEE (reference sequence). The sequencing input was peripheral blood. The clonotype comes from a man in his fifties or sixties who had recovered from COVID-19. The chain has TRBV5-4 and TRBJ2-1; D is possibly TRBD1 (5 bases). CDR3 in amino acids: CASSPQIDRNNEQFF. The CDR3 DNA reads TGTGCCAGCAGCCCTCAGATTGACAGAAACAATGAGCAGTTCTTC.